This T cell receptor beta chain is drawn from a study of T cell responses to AZD1222 COVID-19 vaccine. Whole-study findings and limits: Nearly half of spike-specific TCRs reportedly target unmutated variant regions.

Worth noting for this clone: Its antigen is not known.

TCRdb's copy holds only in-frame clones and misses some; the assay was immunoSEQ multiplex PCR. Among approximately 200,000 clones listed, 85% to 95% were seen once. This CDR3 contains 15 residues. Germline values: CDR1 SGHTA, CDR2 FQGNSA. The V gene lost 1 base and the J gene lost 4 bases, with 11 bases spanning the gap. The TCR sequence derives from an adult who received the AZD1222 COVID-19 vaccine. This specimen was peripheral blood, taken 28 days after the second AZD1222 dose. J is TRBJ1-5 and V is TRBV7-2, with TRBD1 as a possible D gene (5 bases). The CDR3 DNA sequence: TGTGCCAGCAGCTTAGTCTGGAGGGGAAATCAGCCCCAGCATTTT. Translating gives CASSLVWRGNQPQHF.